This TCR beta chain was sequenced in a study of cytomegalovirus exposure and HLA in healthy donors (dated by TCRdb to about 2017). For the study in its entirety: According to an earlier analysis of several hundred of the donors, some 180 million T cells yielded 100 million or so unique TCR beta sequences and roughly 280 Gb of sequence data. About five DR-DQ haplotypes were treated as single units for association and clustering because of strong linkage in the cohort. Donor age, sex, ethnicity and CMV serostatus were collected together with the repertoire data. A later genetic analysis used genome-wide SNP genotypes for about 55% of the 666 donors, treating that subset as a discovery cohort. Among the roughly 400 genotyped donors, under 90% belonged to the genetic ancestry cluster associated with self-reported Caucasian donors. The study combined high-throughput TCR immunosequencing, statistical association of individual TCRs with disease status, and machine learning to predict cytomegalovirus infection status. An earlier analysis of some 500 of the donors used high-throughput TCR beta sequencing to judge whether each TCR beta V gene segment behaved as functional or pseudogenic. Besides the first cohort of roughly 660 subjects, a separate validation cohort made up of about 120 different subjects was used. A later analysis re-examined previously published TCR beta repertoires from roughly 720 donors and added high-resolution HLA genotyping to investigate patterns of TCR occurrence. The study profiled the T cell repertoires of around 700 subjects by immunosequencing and related them to cytomegalovirus serostatus. The later analysis used no new phenotypic data to find candidate immune exposures, relying instead on TCR beta sequences and their occurrence across donors. Typing coverage varied by locus: about 620-630 donors for A, B, C, DRB1 and DQB1; approximately 520 for DQA1; about 570 for DPA1; under 490 for DPB1. Among about 400 genotyped donors of the cohort, an average of around 250,000 unique TCR beta nucleotide sequences was sequenced per donor, of which approximately 18% were non-productive. Roughly 300 gigabases of sequencing data and 78 million or so unique TCR sequences were included in an early release covering about 700 HLA-typed donors. HLA typing included class I and class II loci at four-digit resolution. The study aimed to test whether cataloging public T cell receptors could reveal signatures of past pathogen exposure. Every repertoire in the discovery cohort had been generated on one and the same sequencing platform. Paper-wide results and their limitations: In an earlier analysis of about 550 of the donors, most TCR beta V segments were observed in productive rearrangements about 87% or about 30% of the time, broadly matching IMGT annotations. While some public TCRs were present in many individuals, most TCR sequences turned up only very rarely across donors. Compared with equally common non-associated chains, HLA-associated TCR beta chains in a later analysis were more clonally expanded and had lower generation probabilities. Correlated functional status among segregating V segments might be attributable to linkage disequilibrium, but an unknown experimental factor could not be ruled out. Because HLA typing was missing for some donors at each locus, association tests included only the typed subset. A further reported finding was that TCR beta sequences accurately predicted the HLA-A and HLA-B alleles for most subjects in the first cohort. Specific HLA alleles were associated with 18,000 or so TCR beta sequences at a false discovery rate of 0.05 in a later analysis. The study gave a list of more than 150 TCR beta chains associated with cytomegalovirus. V-gene and J-gene trimming of TCR beta chains was associated with a missense DCLRE1C variant in a later genetic analysis, and the association was replicated in an independent cohort. The authors suggested that the approach could potentially be generalized to other disease states and immunological phenotypes. A later genetic analysis reported fewer N-insertions in productive TCRs among donors in an Asian-associated ancestry cluster than the roughly 640-donor mean. A few of the identified cytomegalovirus-associated TCR beta chains were confirmed in vitro to be specific for cytomegalovirus antigens. A cluster of highly shared sequence variants was judged likely to be a technical artifact of the sequencing pipeline. A later analysis reported that several top co-occurrence clusters appeared linked to parvovirus B19, influenza, CMV and Epstein-Barr virus. In this cohort, only TCR beta chains were sequenced, and detectable features were limited by the absence of alpha or paired-chain data. Strong co-occurrence of HLA alleles, especially DR and DQ, made assigning TCR associations to individual alleles difficult. The only immune exposure information available for the cohort was CMV serostatus. A later analysis found that TCR association rates varied across HLA loci, with DRB1 alleles showing the most associated TCRs and HLA-C alleles the fewest. The presence/absence analyses assumed that sequencing depth was roughly uniform across donors, and that assumption may not be true. Some IMGT-functional V segments, including TRBV6-2 and TRBV6-3, could not be distinguished by the 87-base-pair reads and were therefore excluded. The classifier was reported to diagnose cytomegalovirus status with high specificity and sensitivity in both the original cohort and the validation cohort. Most CMV-associated TCR beta chains appeared to be HLA-restricted in a later analysis, and the HLA associations seemed to be driven largely by CMV exposure. Because counts were too low, some 17 rarely observed V segments, including chromosome 9 orphons, were excluded from the earlier analysis of 587 of the donors.

The cohort was made up of 500 to 800 healthy bone marrow donors. All cohort members were sampled while nominally healthy, although unrecorded immune exposures were likely present. The donor tested CMV seropositive and was one of the 289 seropositive cohort members. A peripheral blood sample was provided by each donor, and peripheral blood mononuclear cells were used for TCR beta sequencing. Genomic DNA was extracted from the blood cell samples with the Qiagen DNeasy Blood Extraction Kit. Library method: the immunoSEQ multiplex PCR assay. For the multiplex PCR, a mixture combining 60 forward primers for TCR Vbeta segments and 13 reverse primers for TCR Jbeta segments was used. The CDR3 region of rearranged TCR beta genes was amplified from genomic DNA with a multiplex PCR assay. On the Illumina HiSeq System, the amplified TCR beta libraries were sequenced as 87-base-pair reads. For the original study's pipeline: A later analysis tallied tens of millions of unique TCR beta chains across the 640 or so repertoires, and roughly 11 million of those chains were shared by two or more donors. To remove PCR and sequencing errors, raw reads were error-corrected and collapsed into unique sequences using a nearest-neighbor algorithm that merged closely related sequences. To assign V, D and J gene segments, CDR3 sequences were aligned to IMGT reference sequences. For a sequence to be retained, a match of at least six nucleotides to both a V gene segment and a J gene segment was required. Rearrangements were called productive when the CDR3 lacked stop codons and stayed in frame with V and J; all others were non-productive. CDR3 was defined according to IMGT convention as the region running from the second conserved V-encoded cysteine to the conserved J-encoded phenylalanine. Sequences without an unambiguous match to a single V gene segment were excluded from the earlier analysis of 450 to 750 of the donors. An earlier analysis of roughly 590 of the donors called V segments functional above 56.7% productive rearrangements and segregating when the between-donor standard deviation exceeded 5%. To diagnose cytomegalovirus status from the catalog of TCR beta chain sequences, a statistical classification framework was built. V and J gene assignment, in a later analysis, came from comparing TCR nucleotide sequences with IMGT/GENE-DB human TR gene sequences. In a later analysis, CDR3 sequences and most-parsimonious VDJ recombination scenarios were assigned using the TCRdist pipeline. In a later analysis, each TCR beta chain was defined by its CDR3 amino acid sequence together with its V-gene family, and reads without a unique V-gene family were excluded. As a way to deal with suspected cross-contamination and a sequencing artifact, a later analysis dropped 450 to 600 nucleotide sequences that were highly shared and had low generation probability. In a later analysis, a clonal expansion index for each public chain was calculated from normalized within-repertoire ranks of inferred template counts. A later analysis computed generation probabilities with a VDJ recombination model fitted to out-of-frame rearrangements, and checked the results against IGoR. A later analysis scored TCR-TCR, TCR-HLA and TCR-CMV co-occurrence with hypergeometric tests, applying a repertoire-size bias correction to TCR pairs. In a later analysis, false discovery rates were estimated by permuting HLA or CMV assignments 20 times. In a later analysis, co-occurring TCRs were grouped using DBSCAN, with TCRdist sequence similarity added in when clustering inside HLA-allele-positive subsets. For co-occurrence clustering, repertoires with fewer than 30,000 or more than 120,000 public chains were excluded, along with four or five repertoires with anomalous nucleotide sharing. Held by TCRdb, this immuneACCESS table contains in-frame sequences only and omits some clones. Under half of the omission traces to an unresolved V gene where checked; the cause of the rest is unknown. The D gene and trimming were derived from the DNA, and the V and J assignments and clone size from that table. The sample contains under 150,000 clones, roughly 80% of them found a single time. About 3.8% of the sample lies in the top ten.

Notes on this clone: Which antigen it targets is not known. No much larger clone is present one base from it, and per-base qualities are unavailable.

The CDR3 runs 14 residues from the cysteine to the phenylalanine. The entry retains the CDR3 DNA only, 42 bases that are in frame from base 1. Trimming accounts for 5 bases at V and 6 bases at J, while the number of junction bases matched to no gene is 7. The germline V gene (reference sequence) supplies CDR1 MNHEY and CDR2 SMNVEV. Sequenced material: PBMCs. Recombination connected TRBV27 to TRBJ2-1, with 7 central nucleotides matching TRBD2. This receptor was taken from a man aged 35-49 years in good health and CMV-seropositive. The nucleotide sequence is TGTGCCAGCAGTCCCCGGGGGGTGGCCAATGAGCAGTTCTTC. Its coded protein is CASSPRGVANEQFF.